This paragraph reports one T cell receptor beta chain. Its target is not known. Healthy donors had no documented immune events, such as infections, while sampled. The data are from a study of identifying expanded T cells in peripheral blood. Study results and caveats: Approximately 1.2 clones differed between technical replicates, versus about 16 and 19 over time.

Libraries were prepared by immunoSEQ multiplex PCR; TCRdb keeps only in-frame clonotypes and omits some of them. The data contain some 90,000 clones, 88% of them singletons. The length of the CDR3 is 13 residues. The germline V gene has CDR1 MNHNY and CDR2 SVGAGI (reference sequence). Trimming left V 6 bases short and J 5 bases short, with 13 bases between. The chain combines TRBV6-6 with TRBJ1-2; D is perhaps TRBD1 (6 bases). The sequence derives from a person aged 18-70 years in good health. The specimen sequenced was blood. The CDR3 spells CASSDGQRYGYTF. In nucleotides, the CDR3 is TGTGCCAGCAGCGATGGACAGCGATATGGCTACACCTTC.